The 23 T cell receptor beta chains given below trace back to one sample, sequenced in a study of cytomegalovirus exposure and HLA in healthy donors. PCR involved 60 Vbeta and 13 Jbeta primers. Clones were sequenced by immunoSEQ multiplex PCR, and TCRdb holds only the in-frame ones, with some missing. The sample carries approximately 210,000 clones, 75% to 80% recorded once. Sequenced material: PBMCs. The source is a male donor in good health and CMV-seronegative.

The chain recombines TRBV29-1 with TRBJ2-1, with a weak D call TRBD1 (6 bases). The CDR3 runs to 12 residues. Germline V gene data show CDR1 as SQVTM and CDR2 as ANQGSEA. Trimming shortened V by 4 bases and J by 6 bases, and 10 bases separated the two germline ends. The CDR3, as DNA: TGCAGCGTTGTTCCAGGGGTCAATGAGCAGTTCTTC. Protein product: CSVVPGVNEQFF.

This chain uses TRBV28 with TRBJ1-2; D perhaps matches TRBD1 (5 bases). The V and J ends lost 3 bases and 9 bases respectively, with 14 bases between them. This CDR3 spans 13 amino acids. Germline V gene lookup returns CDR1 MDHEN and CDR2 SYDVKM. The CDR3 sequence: CASSLEGLGSYTF. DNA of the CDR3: TGTGCCAGCAGTTTGGAGGGGTTAGGGAGCTACACCTTC.

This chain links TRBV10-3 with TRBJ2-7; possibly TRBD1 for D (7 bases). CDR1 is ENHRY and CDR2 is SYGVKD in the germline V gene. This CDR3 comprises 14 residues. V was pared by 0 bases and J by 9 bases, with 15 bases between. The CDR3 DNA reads TGTGCCATCAGTGAGTCGATGGAGGGGGCCGGGCAGTACTTC. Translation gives CAISESMEGAGQYF.

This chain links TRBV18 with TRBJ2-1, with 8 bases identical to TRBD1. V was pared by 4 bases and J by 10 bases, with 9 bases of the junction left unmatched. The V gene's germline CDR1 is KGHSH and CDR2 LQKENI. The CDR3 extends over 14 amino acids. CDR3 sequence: CASSQLGQGGEQFF. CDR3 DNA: TGTGCCAGCTCACAACTCGGACAGGGCGGGGAGCAGTTCTTC.

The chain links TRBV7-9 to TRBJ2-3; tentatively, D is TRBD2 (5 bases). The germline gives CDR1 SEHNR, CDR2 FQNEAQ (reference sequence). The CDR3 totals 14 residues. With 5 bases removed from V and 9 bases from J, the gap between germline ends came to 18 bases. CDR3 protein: CASSPRGGPGTQYF. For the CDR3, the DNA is TGTGCCAGCAGCCCCCGCGGAGGACCGGGCACGCAGTATTTT.

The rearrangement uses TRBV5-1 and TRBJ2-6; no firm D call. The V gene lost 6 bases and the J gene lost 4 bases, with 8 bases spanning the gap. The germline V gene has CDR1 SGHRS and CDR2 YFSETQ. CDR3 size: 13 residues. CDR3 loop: CASTTEGANVLTF. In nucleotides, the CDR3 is TGCGCCAGCACCACGGAGGGGGCCAACGTCCTGACTTTC.

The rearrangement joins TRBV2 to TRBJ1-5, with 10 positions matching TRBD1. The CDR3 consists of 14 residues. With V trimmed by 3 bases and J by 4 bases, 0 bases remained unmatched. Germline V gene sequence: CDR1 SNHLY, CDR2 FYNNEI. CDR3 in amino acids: CASSEGQGNQPQHF. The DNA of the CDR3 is TGTGCCAGCAGTGAGGGACAGGGGAATCAGCCCCAGCATTTT. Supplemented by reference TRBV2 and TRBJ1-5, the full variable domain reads EPEVTQTPSHQVTQMGQEVILRCVPISNHLYFYWYRQILGQKVEFLVSFYNNEISEKSEIFDDQFSVERPDGSNFTLKIRSTKLEDSAMYFCASSEGQGNQPQHFGDGTRLSIL.

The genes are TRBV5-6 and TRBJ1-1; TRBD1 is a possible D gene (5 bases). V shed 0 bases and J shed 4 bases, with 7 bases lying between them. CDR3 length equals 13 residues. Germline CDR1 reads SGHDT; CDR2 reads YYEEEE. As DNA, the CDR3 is TGTGCCAGCAGCTTGGGTAGGGGCACTGAAGCTTTCTTT. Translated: CASSLGRGTEAFF.

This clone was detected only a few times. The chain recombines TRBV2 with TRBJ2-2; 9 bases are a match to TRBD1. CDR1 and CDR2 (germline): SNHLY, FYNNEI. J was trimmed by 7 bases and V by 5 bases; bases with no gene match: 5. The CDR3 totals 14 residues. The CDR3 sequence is CASSIQGAVGELFF. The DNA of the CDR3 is TGTGCCAGCAGTATACAGGGGGCGGTCGGGGAGCTGTTTTTT.

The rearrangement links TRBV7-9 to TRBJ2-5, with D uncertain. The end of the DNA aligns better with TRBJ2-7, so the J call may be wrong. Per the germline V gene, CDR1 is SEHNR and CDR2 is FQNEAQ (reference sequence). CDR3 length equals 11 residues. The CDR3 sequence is CASARSYEQYF. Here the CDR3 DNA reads TGTGCCAGCGCGCGGTCCTACGAGCAGTACTTC.

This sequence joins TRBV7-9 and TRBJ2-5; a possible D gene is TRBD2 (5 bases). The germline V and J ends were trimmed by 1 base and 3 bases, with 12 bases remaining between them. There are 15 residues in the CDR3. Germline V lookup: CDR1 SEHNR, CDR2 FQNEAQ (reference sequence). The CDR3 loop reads CASSLGVDFKETQYF. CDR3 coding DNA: TGTGCCAGCAGCTTAGGAGTGGACTTTAAAGAGACCCAGTACTTC.

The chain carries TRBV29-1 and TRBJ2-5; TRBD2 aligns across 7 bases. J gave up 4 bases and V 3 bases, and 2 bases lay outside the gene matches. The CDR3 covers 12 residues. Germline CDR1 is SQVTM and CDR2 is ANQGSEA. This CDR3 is CSVEGGSETQYF. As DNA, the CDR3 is TGCAGCGTTGAGGGGGGGTCAGAGACCCAGTACTTC.

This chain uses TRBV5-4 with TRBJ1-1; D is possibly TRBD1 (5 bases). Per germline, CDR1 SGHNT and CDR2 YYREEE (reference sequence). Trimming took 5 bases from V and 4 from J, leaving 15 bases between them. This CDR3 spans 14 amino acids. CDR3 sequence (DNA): TGTGCCAGCAGGGAACGCGGGGGAGCCACTGAAGCTTTCTTT. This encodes CASRERGGATEAFF.

CDR3 DNA: TGTGCCAGCAGTGAATGGACTAGCGGAGATCACACAGATACGCAGTATTTT. Translated, it gives CASSEWTSGDHTDTQYF. V and J are TRBV25-1 and TRBJ2-3; 10 positions agree with TRBD2. This CDR3 is 17 amino acids long. Unmatched junction bases numbered 6, after V lost 1 base and J lost 2 bases. Germline loops: CDR1 MGHDK, CDR2 SYGVNS.

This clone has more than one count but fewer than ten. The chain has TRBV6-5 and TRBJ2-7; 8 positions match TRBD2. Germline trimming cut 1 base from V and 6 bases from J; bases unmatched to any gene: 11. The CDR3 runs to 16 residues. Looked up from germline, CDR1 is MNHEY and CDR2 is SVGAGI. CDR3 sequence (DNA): TGTGCCAGCAGTTACTTGGACGTTTGGGGACTAGTCGAGCAGTACTTC. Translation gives CASSYLDVWGLVEQYF.

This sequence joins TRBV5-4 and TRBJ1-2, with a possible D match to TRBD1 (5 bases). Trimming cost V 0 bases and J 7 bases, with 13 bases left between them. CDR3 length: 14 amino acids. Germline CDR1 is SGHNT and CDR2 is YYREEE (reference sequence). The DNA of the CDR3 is TGTGCCAGCAGCTTGGCGGAGGGGTTGGTTGGCTACACCTTC. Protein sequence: CASSLAEGLVGYTF.

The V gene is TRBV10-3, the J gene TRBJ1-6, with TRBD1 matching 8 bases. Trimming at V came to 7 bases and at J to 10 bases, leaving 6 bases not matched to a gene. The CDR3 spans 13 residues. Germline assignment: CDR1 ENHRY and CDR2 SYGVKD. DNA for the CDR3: TGTGCCATCAAAGGACAGGGAGGGTCACCCCTCCACTTT. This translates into CAIKGQGGSPLHF.

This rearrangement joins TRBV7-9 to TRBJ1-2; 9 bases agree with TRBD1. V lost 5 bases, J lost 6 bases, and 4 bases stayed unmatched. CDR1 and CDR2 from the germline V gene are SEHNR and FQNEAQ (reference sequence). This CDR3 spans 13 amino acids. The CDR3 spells CASSQGTGHGYTF. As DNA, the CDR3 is TGTGCCAGCAGCCAAGGGACAGGGCATGGCTACACCTTC.

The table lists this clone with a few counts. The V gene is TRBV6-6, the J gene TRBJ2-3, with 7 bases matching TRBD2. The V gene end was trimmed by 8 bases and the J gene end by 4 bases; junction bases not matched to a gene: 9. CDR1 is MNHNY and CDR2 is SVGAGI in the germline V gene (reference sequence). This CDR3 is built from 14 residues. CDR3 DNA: TGTGCCAGCTCCTGGACTAGTCCTTCAGATACGCAGTATTTT. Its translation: CASSWTSPSDTQYF.

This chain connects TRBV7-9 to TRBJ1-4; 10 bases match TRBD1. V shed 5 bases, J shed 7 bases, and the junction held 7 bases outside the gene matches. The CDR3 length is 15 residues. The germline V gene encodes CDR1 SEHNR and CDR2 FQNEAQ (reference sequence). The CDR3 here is CASSMMGQGTEKLFF. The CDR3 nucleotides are TGTGCCAGCAGCATGATGGGACAGGGGACTGAAAAACTGTTTTTT.

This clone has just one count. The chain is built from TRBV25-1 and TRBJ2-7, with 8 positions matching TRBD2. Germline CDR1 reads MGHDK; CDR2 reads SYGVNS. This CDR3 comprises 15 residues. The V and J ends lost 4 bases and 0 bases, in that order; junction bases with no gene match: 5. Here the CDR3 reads CASSASGLSSYEQYF. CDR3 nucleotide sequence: TGTGCCAGCAGTGCTAGCGGGCTAAGCTCCTACGAGCAGTACTTC.

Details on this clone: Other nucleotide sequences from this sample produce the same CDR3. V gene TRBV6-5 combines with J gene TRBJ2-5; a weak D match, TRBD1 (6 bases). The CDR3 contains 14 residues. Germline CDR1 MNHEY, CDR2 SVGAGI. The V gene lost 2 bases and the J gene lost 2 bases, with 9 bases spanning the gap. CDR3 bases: TGTGCCAGCAGTTACCTAGGACAGCAAGAGACCCAGTACTTC. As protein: CASSYLGQQETQYF.

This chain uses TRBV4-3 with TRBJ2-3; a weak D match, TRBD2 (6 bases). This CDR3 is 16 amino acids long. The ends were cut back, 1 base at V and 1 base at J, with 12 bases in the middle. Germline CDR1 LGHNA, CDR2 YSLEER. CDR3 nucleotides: TGCGCCAGCAGCCAAGGTGCGGGGTCCCGCACAGATACGCAGTATTTT. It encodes CASSQGAGSRTDTQYF.